This T cell receptor beta chain is from a study of blood T cell repertoires in COVID-19. CDR1 and CDR2 from the germline V gene are SGHAT and FQNNGV. Trimming took off 2 bases at V and 7 bases at J, with 11 bases between the two ends. There are 14 residues in the CDR3. This table comes from immunoSEQ multiplex PCR, and its TCRdb copy is limited to in-frame clones, with some not included. The sample lists 150,000 to 200,000 clones, around 86% occurring once. The genes are TRBV11-2 and TRBJ1-4, with a possible D match to TRBD1 (5 bases). The clonotype originates from a woman over 75 in a cohort sampled during active or convalescent COVID-19. Sample: peripheral blood. CDR3 DNA sequence: TGTGCCAGCAGCTTAAGGGGTCGTCGTGAAAAACTGTTTTTT. Its protein product is CASSLRGRREKLFF. Full variable domain (rest looked up from reference TRBV11-2 and TRBJ1-4): EAGVAQSPRYKIIEKRQSVAFWCNPISGHATLYWYQQILGQGPKLLIQFQNNGVVDDSQLPKDRFSAERLKGVDSTLKIQPAKLEDSAVYLCASSLRGRREKLFFGSGTQLSVL.